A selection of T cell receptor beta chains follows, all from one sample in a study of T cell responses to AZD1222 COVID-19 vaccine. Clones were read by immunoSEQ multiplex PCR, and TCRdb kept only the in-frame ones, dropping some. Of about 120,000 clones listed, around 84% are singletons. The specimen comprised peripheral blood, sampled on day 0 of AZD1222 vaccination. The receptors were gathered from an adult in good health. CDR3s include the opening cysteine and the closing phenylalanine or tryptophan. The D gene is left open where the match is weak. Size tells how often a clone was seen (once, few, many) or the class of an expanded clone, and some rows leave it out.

CDR3aa: CASSPPGTAYNEQFF
CDR3nt: TGTGCCAGCTCACCCCCCGGGACAGCGTACAATGAGCAGTTCTTC
j_gene: TRBJ2-1
abundance: .
v_gene: TRBV18
d_gene: TRBD1

CDR3aa: CASSVWGGTNSPLHF
CDR3nt: TGTGCCAGCAGCGTTTGGGGGGGGACTAATTCACCCCTCCACTTT
j_gene: TRBJ1-6
abundance: .
v_gene: TRBV7-9
d_gene: .

CDR3aa: CASSLPGTSAGEQFF
CDR3nt: TGTGCCAGCAGTTTGCCCGGGACTAGCGCGGGTGAGCAGTTCTTC
j_gene: TRBJ2-1
abundance: .
v_gene: TRBV28
d_gene: TRBD2

CDR3aa: CASSMATGSDYGYTF
CDR3nt: TGTGCCAGTAGTATGGCGACAGGGTCCGACTATGGCTACACCTTC
j_gene: TRBJ1-2
abundance: .
v_gene: TRBV19
d_gene: TRBD1

CDR3aa: CASGHPNTEAFF
CDR3nt: TGTGCCAGCGGACACCCGAACACTGAAGCTTTCTTT
j_gene: TRBJ1-1
abundance: .
v_gene: TRBV3-1/TRBV3-2
d_gene: .

CDR3aa: CASRSGGVHTGELFF
CDR3nt: TGTGCCAGCAGGTCAGGGGGAGTGCACACCGGGGAGCTGTTTTTT
j_gene: TRBJ2-2
abundance: .
v_gene: TRBV11-2
d_gene: TRBD1

CDR3aa: CASSGGTASTGELFF
CDR3nt: TGTGCCAGCAGTGGGGGGACAGCCAGCACCGGGGAGCTGTTTTTT
j_gene: TRBJ2-2
abundance: many
v_gene: TRBV2
d_gene: TRBD1

CDR3aa: CATSDSGTGGYGYTF
CDR3nt: TGTGCCACCAGTGATTCCGGGACAGGGGGCTATGGCTACACCTTC
j_gene: TRBJ1-2
abundance: .
v_gene: TRBV24-1
d_gene: TRBD1

CDR3aa: CASSLGRIYTGELFF
CDR3nt: TGTGCCAGCAGTTTGGGCAGAATCTACACCGGGGAGCTGTTTTTT
j_gene: TRBJ2-2
abundance: .
v_gene: TRBV28
d_gene: .

CDR3aa: CATSRDLSIGNQPQHF
CDR3nt: TGTGCCACCAGCCGGGACCTTTCTATTGGCAATCAGCCCCAGCATTTT
j_gene: TRBJ1-5
abundance: few
v_gene: TRBV15
d_gene: .

CDR3aa: CAWSTTGGGYGYTF
CDR3nt: TGTGCCTGGAGTACAACGGGGGGCGGCTATGGCTACACCTTC
j_gene: TRBJ1-2
abundance: .
v_gene: TRBV30
d_gene: .

CDR3aa: CASSGQGATNEKLFF
CDR3nt: TGCGCCAGCAGCGGCCAGGGGGCCACTAATGAAAAACTGTTTTTT
j_gene: TRBJ1-4
abundance: .
v_gene: TRBV5-1
d_gene: TRBD1

CDR3aa: CASSAGTGWDQPQHF
CDR3nt: TGTGCCAGCAGCGCCGGGACAGGGTGGGATCAGCCCCAGCATTTT
j_gene: TRBJ1-5
abundance: .
v_gene: TRBV7-9
d_gene: TRBD1

CDR3aa: CASSARSGIMNTEAFF
CDR3nt: TGTGCCAGCAGCGCCCGTTCGGGCATCATGAACACTGAAGCTTTCTTT
j_gene: TRBJ1-1
abundance: .
v_gene: TRBV9
d_gene: .

CDR3aa: CASGLVGTGGDTQYF
CDR3nt: TGTGCTAGTGGTTTGGTAGGGACCGGCGGAGATACGCAGTATTTT
j_gene: TRBJ2-3
abundance: .
v_gene: TRBV12-5
d_gene: .

CDR3aa: CASSPRGGFYEQYF
CDR3nt: TGTGCCAGCAGCCCCAGGGGGGGGTTCTACGAGCAGTACTTC
j_gene: TRBJ2-7
abundance: .
v_gene: TRBV7-2
d_gene: .

CDR3aa: CATTADYGYTF
CDR3nt: TGTGCCACCACCGCCGACTATGGCTACACCTTC
j_gene: TRBJ1-2
abundance: few
v_gene: TRBV10-3
d_gene: .

CDR3aa: CARSFPLSLEELFF
CDR3nt: TGTGCCAGAAGCTTCCCGCTGTCGCTGGAGGAACTGTTTTTT
j_gene: TRBJ1-4
abundance: .
v_gene: TRBV7-5
d_gene: .

CDR3aa: CASSHGAAYGYTF
CDR3nt: TGTGCCAGTTCCCACGGGGCGGCCTATGGCTACACCTTC
j_gene: TRBJ1-2
abundance: .
v_gene: TRBV19
d_gene: .

CDR3aa: CASSEVGQNIQYF
CDR3nt: TGTGCCAGCAGTGAAGTCGGACAAAACATTCAGTACTTC
j_gene: TRBJ2-4
abundance: .
v_gene: TRBV6-1
d_gene: .

CDR3aa: CASSPSMGEQYF
CDR3nt: TGTGCCAGCAGCCCGTCCATGGGCGAGCAGTACTTC
j_gene: TRBJ2-7
abundance: .
v_gene: TRBV7-8
d_gene: .

CDR3aa: CASSVGGTGELFF
CDR3nt: TGTGCCAGCAGCGTAGGTGGCACCGGGGAGCTGTTTTTT
j_gene: TRBJ2-2
abundance: .
v_gene: TRBV9
d_gene: .